The source of this T cell receptor (beta chain) is a study of blood T cells in healthy people across ages. The use of a sample-barcoded 5' primer and a J-beta primer mix characterized a second PCR of about 6 to 11 cycles. Every single cDNA molecule received a tag from a template-switch adaptor with 12 random nucleotides. Via MiXCR, TCRdb re-called the 5' RACE reads, giving one row per CDR3 protein. The repertoire holds under 2 million distinct CDR3 sequences, 34% seen once, with over 9% in the top ten. Germline CDR1 reads MDHEN; CDR2 reads SYDVKM. The CDR3 runs to 15 residues. The germline V and J ends were trimmed by 5 bases and 0 bases, with 14 bases remaining between them. Concerning this clonotype itself: Its antigen is not known.

Whole-study findings and limits: Relative to aged donors, long-lived donors carried more naive CD4+ cells and displayed higher diversity.

The chain joins TRBV28 to TRBJ2-7; D is unresolved. The receptor was derived from a woman in her 30s in good health. What was sequenced was blood. CDR3 nucleotides: TGTGCCAGCAGTGCCGGGTCAGAGACCTCCTACGAGCAGTACTTC. Encoded protein: CASSAGSETSYEQYF.